One and the same sample provided the 24 T cell receptor beta chains below, sequenced in a study of blood T cell repertoires in COVID-19 (dated by TCRdb to the early 2020s). Libraries were constructed by the immunoSEQ multiplex PCR assay. The table comes from immuneACCESS by way of TCRdb, which keeps in-frame sequences with V and J called. Part of the clones is missing from these tables; in studies checked, under half for an unresolved V gene and the rest for unknown reasons. The sample yields fewer than 250,000 clones; 80% to 90% were counted once. 8.2% of the sample lies in the top ten. The specimen was peripheral blood. All receptors come from a woman aged 45-65 years with acute or convalescent COVID-19.

The chain's CDR3 is CASSHSDRVPSYEQYF. The CDR3 DNA sequence: TGTGCCAGCAGCCACTCAGACAGGGTTCCCTCCTACGAGCAGTACTTC. The chain links TRBV3-1 (or the pseudogene TRBV3-2) to TRBJ2-7; 7 bases are a match to TRBD1. The germline gives CDR1 LGHDT, CDR2 YNNKEL (reference sequence). CDR3 length equals 16 residues. Trimming at V came to 3 bases and at J to 0 bases, leaving 8 bases not matched to a gene.

J is TRBJ1-6 and V is TRBV19, with a tentative D call TRBD1 (6 bases). Looked up from germline, CDR1 is LNHDA and CDR2 is SQIVND (reference sequence). This CDR3 contains 15 residues. The V end lost 3 bases, the J end lost 7 bases, and 13 bases lay between the germline ends. The CDR3 here is CASSIVGQPNSPLHF. CDR3 DNA sequence: TGTGCCAGTAGTATTGTTGGACAGCCCAATTCACCCCTCCACTTT.

J is TRBJ1-2 and V is TRBV11-2, with D maybe TRBD1 (6 bases). The CDR3 runs 12 residues. The germline CDR1 and CDR2 sequences are SGHAT and FQNNGV. V lost 7 bases to trimming and J lost 7 bases, with 13 bases between them. The CDR3 DNA reads TGTGCCAGCAACCAGGGGTTAGGTGGCTACACCTTC. It specifies CASNQGLGGYTF. Using reference TRBV11-2 and TRBJ1-2 for the parts outside the CDR3, the full variable domain is EAGVAQSPRYKIIEKRQSVAFWCNPISGHATLYWYQQILGQGPKLLIQFQNNGVVDDSQLPKDRFSAERLKGVDSTLKIQPAKLEDSAVYLCASNQGLGGYTFGSGTRLTVV.

The chain links TRBV5-1 to TRBJ1-3; D remains unclear. Germline V gene data show CDR1 as SGHRS and CDR2 as YFSETQ. V lost 5 bases to trimming and J lost 2 bases, with 8 bases between them. There are 13 residues in the CDR3. CDR3 residues: CASSLGAGNTIYF. In DNA form, the CDR3 reads TGCGCCAGCAGTCTAGGTGCTGGAAACACCATATATTTT.

This clone appeared a single time. The genes are TRBV9 and TRBJ2-3; D may be TRBD2 (6 bases). The CDR3 totals 16 residues. In germline, CDR1 is SGDLS, CDR2 YYNGEE. Trimming removed 1 base from V and 6 bases from J, with 18 bases in between. CDR3 DNA: TGTGCCAGCAGCGTATCCCTAGGGCCGGGGGACGATACGCAGTATTTT. Protein: CASSVSLGPGDDTQYF.

The chain recombines TRBV28 with TRBJ2-7; a possible D gene is TRBD1 (6 bases). The CDR3 is 17 amino acids. The V end lost 2 bases, the J end lost 2 bases, and 19 bases lay between the germline ends. Germline CDR1 is MDHEN and CDR2 is SYDVKM. CDR3 in amino acids: CASSLVSFGTQPYEQYF. The CDR3 bases are TGTGCCAGCAGTTTAGTCTCTTTCGGGACACAACCCTACGAGCAGTACTTC.

This clone was observed a few times. J is TRBJ2-1 and V is TRBV2; 10 bases align to TRBD2. The CDR3 sequence is 14 residues long. Germline loops: CDR1 SNHLY, CDR2 FYNNEI. V shed 2 bases, J shed 6 bases, and the junction held 1 base outside the gene matches. The chain's CDR3 is CASSESSGSNEQFF. CDR3 DNA: TGTGCCAGCAGTGAATCTAGCGGGAGCAATGAGCAGTTCTTC. The variable domain in full, with the rest retrieved from reference TRBV2 and TRBJ2-1, is EPEVTQTPSHQVTQMGQEVILRCVPISNHLYFYWYRQILGQKVEFLVSFYNNEISEKSEIFDDQFSVERPDGSNFTLKIRSTKLEDSAMYFCASSESSGSNEQFFGPGTRLTVL.

J is TRBJ2-4 and V is TRBV5-8, with 7 bases lining up with TRBD1. The germline V gene encodes CDR1 SGHTS and CDR2 YDEGEE. The V segment lost 4 bases and the J segment 0 bases; nucleotides outside the gene matches: 13. The CDR3 covers 18 residues. The CDR3 DNA follows: TGTGCCAGCAGCCTAGGGACAGAATTTTTCCTAGCCAAAAACATTCAGTACTTC. It translates to CASSLGTEFFLAKNIQYF. The whole variable domain, remainder taken from reference TRBV5-8 and TRBJ2-4, is EAGVTQSPTHLIKTRGQQATLRCSPISGHTSVYWYQQALGLGLQFLLWYDEGEERNRGNFPPRFSGRQFPNYSSELNVNALELEDSALYLCASSLGTEFFLAKNIQYFGAGTRLSVL.

This clone was seen a handful of times. This chain connects TRBV21-1 to TRBJ1-5. TRBV21-1 is a pseudogene. The CDR3 totals 15 residues. The CDR3 region is CASSKGALSNQPQHF. CDR3 DNA: TGTGCCAGCAGCAAAGGAGCACTTAGCAATCAGCCCCAGCATTTT.

The sample holds a few counts of this clone. J is TRBJ2-7 and V is TRBV9; TRBD1 matches 10 bases. The V gene end was trimmed by 3 bases and the J gene end by 3 bases; junction bases not matched to a gene: 9. The germline gives CDR1 SGDLS, CDR2 YYNGEE. The length of the CDR3 is 16 residues. CDR3 sequence (DNA): TGTGCCAGCAGCGCCAACGCGCGGGACAGGGGCTACGAGCAGTACTTC. It is translated as CASSANARDRGYEQYF.

The chain has TRBV5-1 and TRBJ2-7; 12 nucleotides line up with TRBD2. V was clipped by 0 bases and J by 5 bases; unmatched bases: 3. The CDR3 runs 15 residues. In germline, CDR1 is SGHRS, CDR2 YFSETQ. CDR3 in amino acids: CASSLGLAGVNEQYF. The CDR3 DNA sequence: TGCGCCAGCAGCTTGGGACTAGCGGGAGTCAACGAGCAGTACTTC.

The CDR3 loop is CASSVLVCALLAYGYTF. CDR3 DNA: TGTGCCAGCAGCGTGCTAGTTTGCGCCCTGCTAGCCTATGGCTACACCTTC. V is TRBV9 and J is TRBJ1-2; D remains ambiguous. From germline, CDR1 is SGDLS and CDR2 YYNGEE. CDR3 length: 17 residues. The V and J ends lost 2 bases and 4 bases respectively, with 21 bases between them. Drawing the rest from reference TRBV9 and TRBJ1-2, the complete variable domain is DSGVTQTPKHLITATGQRVTLRCSPRSGDLSVYWYQQSLDQGLQFLIQYYNGEERAKGNILERFSAQQFPDLHSELNLSSLELGDSALYFCASSVLVCALLAYGYTFGSGTRLTVV.

The V and J genes are TRBV5-1 and TRBJ2-2, with 9 nucleotides matching TRBD2. Looked up from germline, CDR1 is SGHRS and CDR2 is YFSETQ. The CDR3 extends over 16 amino acids. V lost 1 base and J lost 5; bases outside the gene matches: 6. The CDR3 DNA follows: TGCGCCAGCAGCTTGTCCGGACTAGCGCGGACCGGGGAGCTGTTTTTT. Its translation is CASSLSGLARTGELFF.

V is TRBV5-8 and J is TRBJ2-5; 7 nucleotides line up with TRBD2. This CDR3 has 13 amino acids. CDR1 is SGHTS and CDR2 is YDEGEE in the germline V gene. V lost 4 bases to trimming and J lost 5 bases; unmatched junction nucleotides: 5. The CDR3 bases are TGTGCCAGCAGCGGGACTACCAGGGAGACCCAGTACTTC. Translation gives CASSGTTRETQYF.

This clone was seen only once. The rearrangement links TRBV27 to TRBJ2-3; the D is unclear. The CDR3 sequence is 16 residues long. The V end lost 4 bases, the J end lost 0 bases, and 14 bases lay between the germline ends. The germline CDR1 and CDR2 sequences are MNHEY and SMNVEV (reference sequence). The CDR3 DNA reads TGTGCCAGCAGTTCCCCCGAGCGCGCTAGCACAGATACGCAGTATTTT. It codes for CASSSPERASTDTQYF.

The chain combines TRBV13 with TRBJ2-1; 8 nucleotides agree with TRBD2. Germline assignment: CDR1 PRHDT and CDR2 FYEKMQ (reference sequence). The CDR3 is 15 amino acids. With V trimmed by 0 bases and J by 5 bases, 3 bases remained unmatched. This chain's CDR3 is CASSLGFSGNNEQFF. CDR3 coding DNA: TGTGCCAGCAGCTTAGGTTTTAGCGGGAACAATGAGCAGTTCTTC.

V is TRBV11-2 and J is TRBJ1-5; no clear D. The CDR3 contains 18 residues. Germline values: CDR1 SGHAT, CDR2 FQNNGV. The V end was cut by 4 bases, the J end by 2 bases, with 21 bases between. CDR3 DNA: TGTGCCAGCAGCTCCCCCTCGAGGTCCCCAAGAGGCAATCAGCCCCAGCATTTT. Translated: CASSSPSRSPRGNQPQHF.

V gene TRBV13 combines with J gene TRBJ2-1, with 10 bases that match TRBD2. Losses at the gene ends were 5 bases for V and 6 bases for J; bases not matched to a gene: 7. Germline assignment: CDR1 PRHDT and CDR2 FYEKMQ (reference sequence). CDR3 size: 15 residues. The CDR3 region is CASSPGLAASNEQFF. CDR3 DNA: TGTGCCAGCAGCCCAGGACTAGCGGCCTCCAATGAGCAGTTCTTC.

At least ten counts were recorded for this clone. V gene TRBV7-2 combines with J gene TRBJ1-3; D is possibly TRBD1 (5 bases). The CDR3 loop spans 14 amino acids. V lost 5 bases and J 0 bases, leaving 8 bases between the germline ends. The V gene's germline CDR1 is SGHTA and CDR2 FQGNSA. DNA for the CDR3: TGTGCCAGCAGCCAAGGGGTCTCTGGAAACACCATATATTTT. Its translation: CASSQGVSGNTIYF.

This chain links TRBV2 with TRBJ2-2; the match to TRBD2 covers 9 bases. This CDR3 region has 19 residues. Per germline, CDR1 SNHLY and CDR2 FYNNEI. The ends lost 2 bases at V and 5 bases at J; junction bases unmatched: 15. CDR3 nucleotide sequence: TGTGCCAGCAGTGAAAGGGAGGACGGCGGGAGGGCCGGTACCGGGGAGCTGTTTTTT. Its translation: CASSEREDGGRAGTGELFF.

The J gene is TRBJ2-1, the V gene TRBV2, with TRBD2 matching 12 bases. The CDR3 is made up of 16 amino acids. V gave up 4 bases and J gave up 4 bases; unmatched junction bases: 5. Per the germline V gene, CDR1 is SNHLY and CDR2 is FYNNEI. The CDR3 region is CASSASGLAGYNEQFF. CDR3 DNA: TGTGCCAGCAGTGCATCGGGACTAGCGGGTTACAATGAGCAGTTCTTC. Variable domain in full (rest from reference TRBV2 and TRBJ2-1): EPEVTQTPSHQVTQMGQEVILRCVPISNHLYFYWYRQILGQKVEFLVSFYNNEISEKSEIFDDQFSVERPDGSNFTLKIRSTKLEDSAMYFCASSASGLAGYNEQFFGPGTRLTVL.

The rearrangement links TRBV18 to TRBJ2-5; TRBD1 aligns across 10 bases. This CDR3 has 16 residues. The germline CDR1 and CDR2 sequences are KGHSH and LQKENI. V lost 3 bases to trimming and J lost 4 bases; unmatched junction nucleotides: 8. Here the CDR3 reads CASSPRQGARGETQYF. The CDR3 region has the DNA TGTGCCAGCTCACCCAGACAGGGGGCGCGGGGAGAGACCCAGTACTTC.

The chain combines TRBV10-3 with TRBJ2-5; TRBD1 matches at 8 bases. There are 13 residues in the CDR3. V lost 5 bases to trimming and J lost 3 bases; unmatched junction nucleotides: 2. The germline CDR1 and CDR2 sequences are ENHRY and SYGVKD. CDR3 in amino acids: CAISRGQEETQYF. Written as DNA, the CDR3 is TGTGCCATCAGTAGGGGACAGGAAGAGACCCAGTACTTC.

This clone has a handful of counts. The chain links TRBV7-9 to TRBJ1-3; unclear D gene. Trimming cost V 1 base and J 1 base, with 5 bases left between them. CDR1 is SEHNR and CDR2 is FQNEAQ in the germline V gene (reference sequence). There are 14 residues in the CDR3. The CDR3 nucleotides are TGTGCCAGCAGCTTAGGGAGATCTGGAAACACCATATATTTT. Its translation is CASSLGRSGNTIYF.